The 26 T cell receptor beta chains given below trace back to one sample, sequenced in a study of T cell changes during pregnancy in multiple sclerosis. TCRdb's table, derived via immunoSEQ multiplex PCR, lists solely in-frame clones and lacks some. Here the sample spans around 69,000 clones, about 92% being singletons. Sequencing was performed on peripheral blood, taken in the third trimester of pregnancy. These receptors were taken from a female donor with multiple sclerosis, enrolled in a pregnancy study.

V is TRBV9 and J is TRBJ1-4, with TRBD1 matching over 10 bases. The CDR3 loop spans 19 amino acids. V lost 0 bases, J lost 8 bases, and 16 bases stayed unmatched. Per germline, CDR1 SGDLS and CDR2 YYNGEE. The CDR3 DNA is TGTGCCAGCAGCGTAGCTGTCGGACAGGGGGTGGGAGAGGAAGAAAAACTGTTTTTT. Protein: CASSVAVGQGVGEEEKLFF.

The rearrangement uses TRBV10-3 and TRBJ1-3, with 9 nucleotides matching TRBD1. This CDR3 is built from 15 residues. Germline CDR1 ENHRY, CDR2 SYGVKD. Germline trimming cut 2 bases from V and 5 bases from J; bases unmatched to any gene: 4. The CDR3 loop is CAISEGDRVRNTIYF. CDR3 sequence (DNA): TGTGCCATCAGTGAGGGGGACAGGGTACGAAACACCATATATTTT.

CDR3: CASSKRTGGPVNTEAFF. CDR3 bases: TGTGCCAGCAGCAAAAGAACAGGGGGACCGGTGAACACTGAAGCTTTCTTT. V and J are TRBV21-1 and TRBJ1-1; TRBD1, the table's D call, was not compared with the DNA. TRBV21-1 is a listed pseudogene. The CDR3 covers 17 residues.

V usage is TRBV4-3 and J usage is TRBJ2-7; the D gene is possibly TRBD2 (6 bases). This CDR3 contains 15 residues. CDR1 and CDR2 from the germline V gene are LGHNA and YSLEER. Trimming pared 3 bases from V and 4 bases from J, leaving 16 bases between. This chain's CDR3 is CASSQAGTQPYEQYF. CDR3 DNA: TGCGCCAGCAGCCAGGCCGGGACTCAACCTTACGAGCAGTACTTC.

The CDR3 loop is CASSQLAGVPYNEQFF. Here the CDR3 DNA reads TGCGCCAGCAGCCAGTTAGCGGGAGTGCCCTACAATGAGCAGTTCTTC. The rearrangement joins TRBV4-1 to TRBJ2-1; 9 bases are shared with TRBD2. The CDR3 runs 16 residues. Unmatched junction bases numbered 5, after V lost 3 bases and J lost 2 bases. Germline lookup yields CDR1 MGHRA and CDR2 YSYEKL.

CDR3 bases: TGCGCCAGCCCCCCCGTTTCTCCCGGTGTAGAGACCCAGTACTTC. Protein: CASPPVSPGVETQYF. V and J are TRBV10-1 and TRBJ2-5; D uncertain. V was pared by 8 bases and J by 4 bases, with 20 bases between. This CDR3 spans 15 amino acids. The germline gives CDR1 WNHNN, CDR2 SYGVQD (reference sequence).

This clone is a singleton in its sample. The chain uses TRBV5-1 and TRBJ1-4; D call uncertain. Germline CDR1 reads SGHRS; CDR2 reads YFSETQ. Trimming stripped 1 base from V and 10 bases from J, with 8 bases between. This CDR3 is built from 12 residues. CDR3 nucleotide sequence: TGCGCCAGCAGCTTGAGGGAGGGAAAACTGTTTTTT. Protein: CASSLREGKLFF.

This clone was counted once. V is TRBV5-1 and J is TRBJ1-1; tentative D call: TRBD1 (6 bases). The CDR3 is 16 residues long. The germline CDR1 and CDR2 sequences are SGHRS and YFSETQ. V lost 0 bases and J 4 bases, leaving 16 bases between the germline ends. This chain's CDR3 is CASSLEGTGRSTEAFF. The CDR3 coding sequence is TGCGCCAGCAGCTTGGAGGGAACAGGGAGATCCACTGAAGCTTTCTTT.

This clone showed up just once. This chain links TRBV18 with TRBJ2-7, with D hard to call. The CDR3 length is 14 residues. The germline V gene has CDR1 KGHSH and CDR2 LQKENI. With 3 bases removed from V and 5 bases from J, the gap between germline ends came to 14 bases. The CDR3: CASSPSGFLDEQYF. CDR3 DNA: TGTGCCAGCTCACCGTCCGGGTTTCTCGACGAGCAGTACTTC.

As for this clone: Other nucleotide sequences in the sample specify the same CDR3. The chain recombines TRBV6-5 with TRBJ2-5, with TRBD1 matching 7 bases. V lost 2 bases to trimming and J lost 0 bases; unmatched junction nucleotides: 3. CDR3 length: 15 residues. Germline V gene data show CDR1 as MNHEY and CDR2 as SVGAGI. CDR3 region: CASSYGTAYQETQYF. The CDR3 region has the DNA TGTGCCAGCAGTTACGGGACAGCCTACCAAGAGACCCAGTACTTC.

This clone was observed a handful of times. J is TRBJ2-2 and V is TRBV12-5, with TRBD2 identical over 7 bases. The germline V gene encodes CDR1 LGHNT and CDR2 FRNRAP. The CDR3 runs to 16 residues. The V and J ends lost 5 bases and 1 base, in that order; junction bases with no gene match: 7. CDR3 coding DNA: TGTGCTAGTGGTCCGCGGGAGACGGTGAACACCGGGGAGCTGTTTTTT. Amino acids: CASGPRETVNTGELFF.

This clone has just one count. The chain employs TRBV7-9 and TRBJ1-1, with D perhaps matching TRBD1 (5 bases). Germline V gene lookup returns CDR1 SEHNR and CDR2 FQNEAQ (reference sequence). V gave up 7 bases and J gave up 5 bases, with 20 bases separating them. The CDR3 sequence is 15 residues long. The DNA of the CDR3 is TGTGCCAGCATTGGCCAGGGAGGTCGGAAAACTGAAGCTTTCTTT. Translation gives CASIGQGGRKTEAFF.

The chain links TRBV28 to TRBJ1-2, with 8 bases identical to TRBD1. The ends lost 2 bases at V and 7 bases at J; junction bases unmatched: 6. The CDR3 runs to 14 residues. Per germline, CDR1 MDHEN and CDR2 SYDVKM. The CDR3 loop is CASSLKQGVGGYTF. DNA for the CDR3: TGTGCCAGCAGTTTAAAACAGGGGGTGGGTGGCTACACCTTC.

The gene calls are TRBV18 and TRBJ2-7, with D perhaps matching TRBD1 (6 bases). Trimming cost V 3 bases and J 1 base, with 10 bases left between them. The CDR3 covers 14 residues. Germline V CDR1 and CDR2: KGHSH, LQKENI. The CDR3 loop is CASSPGHRSYEQYF. Written as DNA, the CDR3 is TGTGCCAGCTCACCGGGACACAGATCCTACGAGCAGTACTTC.

The gene calls are TRBV11-3 and TRBJ1-1, with D maybe TRBD1 (5 bases). CDR1 SGHNT and CDR2 YENEEA come from the germline V gene. The CDR3 contains 13 residues. Trimming took off 4 bases at V and 4 bases at J, with 10 bases between the two ends. The CDR3 loop is CASSSGGGTEAFF. The CDR3, as DNA: TGTGCCAGCAGCTCGGGGGGAGGCACTGAAGCTTTCTTT.

The J gene is TRBJ2-5, the V gene TRBV7-9; D unresolved. CDR1 and CDR2 (germline): SEHNR, FQNEAQ (reference sequence). The CDR3 contains 15 residues. V lost 3 bases to trimming and J lost 2 bases, with 13 bases between them. Here the CDR3 DNA reads TGTGCCAGCAGCTTTCATAGCACGGTTCAAGAGACCCAGTACTTC. Amino acids: CASSFHSTVQETQYF.

This chain uses TRBV25-1 with TRBJ2-2; 14 bases fit TRBD2. CDR3 length: 18 residues. Germline CDR1 reads MGHDK; CDR2 reads SYGVNS. With V trimmed by 3 bases and J by 3 bases, 6 bases remained unmatched. CDR3 protein: CASSDRLAGGKDTGELFF. The CDR3 region has the DNA TGTGCCAGCAGTGACCGACTAGCGGGAGGGAAAGACACCGGGGAGCTGTTTTTT.

The chain recombines TRBV5-5 with TRBJ2-4, with 7 bases aligning to TRBD1. Trimming removed 5 bases from V and 2 bases from J; junction bases left unmatched: 7. The CDR3 spans 15 residues. CDR1 is SGHKS and CDR2 is YYEKEE in the germline V gene (reference sequence). The CDR3 DNA sequence: TGTGCCAGCAGAAGCACAGGGGTGACCAAAAACATTCAGTACTTC. It translates to CASRSTGVTKNIQYF.

This clone was seen a single time. The chain uses TRBV5-4 and TRBJ1-5, with 9 bases fitting TRBD1. From germline, CDR1 is SGHNT and CDR2 YYREEE (reference sequence). The V segment lost 0 bases and the J segment 6 bases; nucleotides outside the gene matches: 7. The CDR3 is 16 amino acids. This CDR3 is CASSLGGGQGSQPQHF. The DNA for the CDR3 is TGTGCCAGCAGCTTGGGAGGTGGACAGGGGAGTCAGCCCCAGCATTTT.

The rearrangement uses TRBV7-2 and TRBJ2-5; D may be TRBD2 (5 bases). The V and J ends lost 1 base and 2 bases respectively, with 14 bases between them. This CDR3 is 16 amino acids long. The germline V gene has CDR1 SGHTA and CDR2 FQGNSA. The CDR3 is CASSLGWAEAQETQYF. CDR3 DNA sequence: TGTGCCAGCAGCTTAGGGTGGGCGGAGGCACAAGAGACCCAGTACTTC.

The CDR3 sequence is CASSYGGGTDTQYF. The CDR3 DNA is TGTGCCAGCAGTTACGGGGGGGGGACAGATACGCAGTATTTT. This rearrangement joins TRBV6-5 to TRBJ2-3; the match to TRBD2 covers 7 bases. The junction had 2 bases not matched to a gene; V was cut back by 2 bases and J by 3 bases. This CDR3 spans 14 amino acids. Germline CDR1 MNHEY, CDR2 SVGAGI.

This chain links TRBV7-9 with TRBJ1-4, with D possibly TRBD1 on 5 matching bases. The CDR3 extends over 17 amino acids. Germline V CDR1 and CDR2: SEHNR, FQNEAQ (reference sequence). The ends were cut back, 5 bases at V and 8 bases at J, with 24 bases in the middle. CDR3 in DNA: TGTGCCAGCAGCCACATTAGCGGCGCGGGGCTTTTGGAAAAACTGTTTTTT. Its translation: CASSHISGAGLLEKLFF.

Here the CDR3 reads CAITVDRGLSNQPQHF. The CDR3 nucleotides read TGTGCCATCACCGTGGACAGGGGGCTATCCAATCAGCCCCAGCATTTT. The chain employs TRBV10-3 and TRBJ1-5; TRBD1 agrees at 11 bases. This CDR3 has 16 residues. V lost 7 bases, J lost 3 bases, and 8 bases stayed unmatched. Germline values: CDR1 ENHRY, CDR2 SYGVKD.

The CDR3 coding sequence is TGTGCCAGCAGCTTACCAGGGGGCTCCTACAATGAGCAGTTCTTC. It codes for CASSLPGGSYNEQFF. The J gene is TRBJ2-1, the V gene TRBV7-9; 7 nucleotides align to TRBD1. This CDR3 is 15 amino acids long. The germline V gene has CDR1 SEHNR and CDR2 FQNEAQ (reference sequence). After removal of 2 bases from V and 0 bases from J, the junction contained 1 base not matched to a gene.

The CDR3 sequence: CASSGQGSHTGELFF. The CDR3 DNA reads TGTGCCAGCAGTGGGCAGGGAAGCCACACCGGGGAGCTGTTTTTT. The chain uses TRBV2 and TRBJ2-2, with D possibly being TRBD1 (5 bases). The CDR3 has 15 residues. Trimming removed 4 bases at V and 3 bases at J, with 12 bases between. The V gene's germline CDR1 is SNHLY and CDR2 FYNNEI.

This CDR3 reads CASSSEGVTNEKLFF. The DNA for the CDR3 is TGTGCCAGTAGTTCGGAAGGGGTAACTAATGAAAAACTGTTTTTT. The rearrangement uses TRBV19 and TRBJ1-4; D perhaps matches TRBD1 (5 bases). Germline CDR1 is LNHDA and CDR2 is SQIVND (reference sequence). Trimming took off 5 bases at V and 1 base at J, with 11 bases between the two ends. CDR3 size: 15 residues.